This TCR beta chain was recorded in a study of CD8 T cells in Susac syndrome (dated by TCRdb to the late 2010s). With regard to the full study: Repertoire sequencing was used to test whether CD8+ T cell activation and differentiation in Susac syndrome was antigen driven. The study compared CD8+ T cell repertoire clonality among about a dozen healthy donors, approximately 14 Susac syndrome patients and roughly 16 multiple sclerosis patients.

The CDR3 spans 16 residues, from the cysteine through the phenylalanine. Here the CDR3 DNA is all that survives: 48 bases in frame from base 1. V has 4 bases trimmed and J has 0 bases trimmed; junction bases matching no gene number 8. Looking up the germline V gene (reference sequence) yields CDR1 MNHEY and CDR2 SMNVEV. What the authors observed across the whole study: The study acknowledged that relatively few individuals were included in the TCR sequencing and HLA analysis.

Peripheral blood CD8+ and CD4+ T cells from healthy donors, Susac syndrome patients and multiple sclerosis patients were profiled using high-throughput TCR beta sequencing. The multiple sclerosis controls were treatment-naive patients who had stable or active relapsing-remitting disease and met the revised McDonald criteria. Bulk CD8+ and CD4+ T cells were purified magnetically by negative isolation, whereas CD8+ TEMRA cells were enriched by FACS. Blood was collected in EDTA tubes and processed within 24 hours, with PBMCs isolated through density gradient centrifugation. PBMCs intended for TCR sequencing were cryopreserved in liquid nitrogen and thawed later in a water bath at 37 degrees C. A purity of at least 90% was achieved for sorted or isolated CD4+, CD8+ and CD8+ TEMRA cells. About this clonotype itself: There is no known antigen for this receptor. Base quality data are lacking; no much larger clone is found one base away.

RNA was extracted with the RNeasy kit and roughly 0.45 to 1 ug was reverse transcribed using random hexamers. The immunoSEQ multiplex PCR assay, which covers 54 Vbeta and 13 Jbeta segments, was used to amplify TCR beta CDR3 regions. PCR amplification bias was corrected using a synthetic template baseline for primer optimization and computational correction. The paper's data handling went like this. Reads were assigned to V, D and J genes according to IMGT and analyzed in immunoSEQ Analyzer, with only productive sequences retained. To calculate clonality, Shannon entropy was normalized by log2 of the number of productive unique sequences and then subtracted from one. Public and private clones were assessed among the 100 most prevalent clones of each patient and control. Susac-specific clones were defined as absent from healthy and MS cohorts, over a thousand published viral clones and other ImmuneACCESS disease sequences. TCRdb took the public reads, trimmed them with fastp at Q25, ran MiXCR for clone calling and kept in-frame beta chains. Rows are unified per CDR3 protein, each entry keeping the most common DNA and genes. TCRdb's processing, not the study's, gives the V and J calls here. The sample table records approximately 220,000 distinct CDR3 sequences; roughly 90% of these occur just once. Approximately 0.13% of the sample goes to the ten largest clones.

The source of this sequence is a human donor with multiple sclerosis. Sequenced material: CD8+ T cells from PBMCs. This chain is built from TRBV27 and TRBJ1-1; TRBD1 agrees with 7 junctional bases. This receptor has the CDR3 CASSSRQGPMNTEAFF. The DNA is as follows: TGTGCCAGCAGTTCAAGACAGGGACCTATGAACACTGAAGCTTTCTTT.